This paragraph covers one TCR beta chain sequence. Its matching antigen is unknown. These data are taken from a study of tumor-infiltrating lymphocytes in localized non-small cell lung cancer. Findings and limits, study-wide: T-cell fraction did not differ between immunotypes IM1 and IM2. Available tissue quantity limited TCR sequencing to a patient subset. Different pieces of the same tissue were used for each assay.

Produced via immunoSEQ multiplex PCR; TCRdb's table is partial and in-frame only. The sample records 10,000 to 15,000 clones, more than 75% being singletons. The receptor's source is a human donor with non-small cell lung cancer. Material for sequencing was lung tumor tissue.

CDR3 bases: TGTGCCAGCAGCCCCCGTAGTACAGGGAGCTCCTACGAGCAGTACTTC. It yields the protein CASSPRSTGSSYEQYF. The chain is built from TRBV9 and TRBJ2-7; D is perhaps TRBD1 (6 bases). The germline V gene has CDR1 SGDLS and CDR2 YYNGEE. The V and J ends lost 4 bases and 0 bases respectively, with 17 bases between them. CDR3 size: 16 residues.